The clone carrying this T cell receptor beta chain was seen a few times. Its antigen is undetermined. The record originates from a study of beta chain features in type 1 diabetes. Findings of the study overall: Across patients, naive, central memory and Treg TCRB repertoires exhibited apparently greater similarity than was observed across healthy donors. Type 1 diabetes patients had TCRB CDR3s that were shorter (moderately but significantly so) in all four CD4+ subsets.

cDNA synthesis used the whole RNA isolate, giving expressed TCRB sequences. Measured with immunoSEQ multiplex PCR; TCRdb has only the in-frame clones, and not every one. The top ten clones hold approximately 0.043% of a sample with hundreds of thousands of clones, more than 12% of them seen once. The CDR3 is made up of 13 amino acids. V lost 6 bases and J lost 3; bases outside the gene matches: 4. CDR1 and CDR2 (germline): SGHTA, FQGNSA. The sequenced material came from naive CD4+ T cells from blood. The chain employs TRBV7-2 and TRBJ2-7; 8 nucleotides agree with TRBD2. The receptor was derived from a man aged 18 to 30 with type 1 diabetes. CDR3: CASSIAGSYEQYF. DNA of the CDR3: TGTGCCAGCAGTATAGCGGGGAGCTACGAGCAGTACTTC.